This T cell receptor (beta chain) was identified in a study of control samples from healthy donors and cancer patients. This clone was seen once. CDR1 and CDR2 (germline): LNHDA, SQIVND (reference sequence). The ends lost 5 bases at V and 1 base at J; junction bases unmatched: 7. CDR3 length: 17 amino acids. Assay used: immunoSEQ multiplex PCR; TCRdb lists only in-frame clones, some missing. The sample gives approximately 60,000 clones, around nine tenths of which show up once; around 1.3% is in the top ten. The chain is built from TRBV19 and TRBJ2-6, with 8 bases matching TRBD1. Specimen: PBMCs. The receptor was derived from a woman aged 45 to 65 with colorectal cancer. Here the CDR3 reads CASSLGQVVSGANVLTF. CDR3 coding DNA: TGTGCCAGTAGTCTGGGACAGGTGGTTTCTGGGGCCAACGTCCTGACTTTC.